Here is one T cell receptor beta chain with its context. The data originate from a study of blood T cells in healthy people across ages. The CDR3 totals 14 residues. Trimming took off 7 bases at V and 4 bases at J, with 16 bases between the two ends. Sample-barcoded 5' priming and a J-beta primer mix drove a second PCR of about 7 to 11 cycles. TCRdb reprocessed the 5' RACE reads with MiXCR, giving one entry per CDR3 protein. The sample includes hundreds of thousands of distinct CDR3 sequences, around three fifths of them seen just once. Collection of around 9.3 milliliters of peripheral blood was performed for each donor.

This sequence originates from a man in his fifties or sixties in good health. The gene calls are TRBV12-3 or TRBV12-4 and TRBJ1-1; D might be TRBD1 (5 bases). Sequenced input: blood. The CDR3 here is CASIIQGLGTEAFF. CDR3 DNA: TGTGCCAGCATCATCCAGGGTCTCGGCACTGAAGCTTTCTTT.